This T cell receptor (beta chain) derives from a study of shared clonotypes between healthy human individuals. The CDR3 is made up of 15 amino acids. Deletions cut 4 bases from V and 0 bases from J, with 14 bases between. The germline V gene has CDR1 SGHDT and CDR2 YYEEEE. The study drew its donors from healthy HIV-negative adults without recent acute infections or vaccinations. Sequencing was at deep level. Here immunoSEQ multiplex PCR was the method, and the copy in TCRdb shows in-frame clones only, minus some. The sample holds about 1.5 million clones, 98% seen once. Sequenced sample: naive CD4+ T cells sorted from blood. Subset meaning: CD45RA+ positively selected. The receptor was derived from a man aged 30 to 39 in good health. The J gene is TRBJ2-7, the V gene TRBV5-6; possible D gene TRBD1, 6 bases. The CDR3 coding sequence is TGTGCCAGCAGCGACACCGGGACAAGCTCCTACGAGCAGTACTTC. It codes for CASSDTGTSSYEQYF.